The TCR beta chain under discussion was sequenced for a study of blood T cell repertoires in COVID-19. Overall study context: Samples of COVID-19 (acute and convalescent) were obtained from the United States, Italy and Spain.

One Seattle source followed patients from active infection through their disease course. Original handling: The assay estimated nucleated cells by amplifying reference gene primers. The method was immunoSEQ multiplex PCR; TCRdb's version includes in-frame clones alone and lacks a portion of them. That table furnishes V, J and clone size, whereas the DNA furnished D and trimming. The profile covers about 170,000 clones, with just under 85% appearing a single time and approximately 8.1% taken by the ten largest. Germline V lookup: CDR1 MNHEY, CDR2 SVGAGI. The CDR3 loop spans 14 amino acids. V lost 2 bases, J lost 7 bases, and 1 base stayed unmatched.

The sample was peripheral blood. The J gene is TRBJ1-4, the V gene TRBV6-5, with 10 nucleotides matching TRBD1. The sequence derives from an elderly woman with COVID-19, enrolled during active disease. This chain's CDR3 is CASSYGTGVEKLFF. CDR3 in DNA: TGTGCCAGCAGTTACGGGACAGGGGTTGAAAAACTGTTTTTT.